The sequence of this T cell receptor beta chain was determined in a study of OX40 agonist ivuxolimab in advanced cancers. General study findings and limits: Still undetermined is the antigen specificity of the expanded peripheral T cells.

Individuals having autoimmune disease history or systemic immunosuppression were not enrolled. Of note for this clone: Its matching antigen is unknown.

The V gene lost 2 bases and the J gene lost 5 bases, with 12 bases spanning the gap. CDR1 and CDR2 (germline): LNHDA, SQIVND (reference sequence). CDR3 length: 14 amino acids. Sequenced by immunoSEQ multiplex PCR; TCRdb stores in-frame clones only, minus some. The repertoire holds over 85,000 clones, about 79% seen once, with more than 1.2% in the top ten. The specimen was CD4+ or CD8+ T cells sorted from blood, collected in a trial of the OX40 agonist ivuxolimab. The TCR originated in an adult with an advanced solid tumor such as melanoma, head and neck, liver or kidney cancer. The gene calls are TRBV19 and TRBJ1-1; D perhaps matches TRBD1 (5 bases). The CDR3 DNA reads TGTGCCAGTAGTATAAGCTCCGGGGGGACTGAAGCTTTCTTT. This encodes CASSISSGGTEAFF. The full variable domain, rest sourced from reference TRBV19 and TRBJ1-1, is DGGITQSPKYLFRKEGQNVTLSCEQNLNHDAMYWYRQDPGQGLRLIYYSQIVNDFQKGDIAEGYSVSREKKESFPLTVTSAQKNPTAFYLCASSISSGGTEAFFGQGTRLTVV.